This T cell receptor (beta chain) came from a study of T cells in Graves' hyperthyroidism and ophthalmopathy. TCR beta CDR3 regions were amplified from RNA. Initially, a first-round RT-PCR of the TCR CDR3 employed the HTBI primer set. In TCRdb, the multiplex PCR reads were re-called with MiXCR into one record per CDR3 protein. The table records around 600,000 distinct CDR3 sequences, around 15% of them present only once. V was pared by 4 bases and J by 10 bases, with 19 bases of the junction left unmatched. The CDR3 runs 17 residues. Per germline, CDR1 SGHAT and CDR2 FQNNGV. This clonotype was seen many times.

Sequencing used blood. This clonotype originated in a woman in her 40s with Graves' ophthalmopathy. The chain links TRBV11-2 to TRBJ2-3; 8 bases match TRBD2. The CDR3 is CASSSLGLAGMRGAQYF. The CDR3 DNA sequence: TGTGCCAGCAGCTCCTTAGGTTTAGCGGGGATGCGAGGGGCGCAGTATTTT.